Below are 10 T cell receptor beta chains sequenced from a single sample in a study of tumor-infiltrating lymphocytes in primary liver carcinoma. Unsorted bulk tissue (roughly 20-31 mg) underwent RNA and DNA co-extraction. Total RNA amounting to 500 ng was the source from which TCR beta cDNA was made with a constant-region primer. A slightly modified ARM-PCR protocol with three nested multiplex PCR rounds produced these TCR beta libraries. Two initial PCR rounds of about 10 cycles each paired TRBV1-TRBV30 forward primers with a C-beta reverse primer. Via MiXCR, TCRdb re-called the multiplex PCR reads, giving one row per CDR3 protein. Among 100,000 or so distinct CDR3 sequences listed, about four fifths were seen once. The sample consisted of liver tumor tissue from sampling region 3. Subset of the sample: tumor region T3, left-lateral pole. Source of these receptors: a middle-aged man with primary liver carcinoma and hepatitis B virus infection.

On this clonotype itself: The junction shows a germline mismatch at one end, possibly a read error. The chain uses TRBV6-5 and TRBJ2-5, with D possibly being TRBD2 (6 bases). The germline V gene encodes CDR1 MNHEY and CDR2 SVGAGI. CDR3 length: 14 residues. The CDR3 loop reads CASSPVHPGVTQYF. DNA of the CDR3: TGTGCTAGCAGTCCGGTCCATCCGGGGGTGACCCAGTACTTC.

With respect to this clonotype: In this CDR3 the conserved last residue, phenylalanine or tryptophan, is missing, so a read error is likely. DNA for the CDR3: TGTGCCAGCAGCCTGACTAGTATAAGTACAGATACGCAGTATTCT. Translation gives CASSLTSISTDTQYS. V gene TRBV4-2 combines with J gene TRBJ2-3, with D possibly TRBD2 on 6 matching bases. Germline CDR1 is LGHNA and CDR2 is YNFKEQ. The CDR3 length is 15 residues. V dropped 4 bases and J dropped 3 bases, with 14 bases sitting between them.

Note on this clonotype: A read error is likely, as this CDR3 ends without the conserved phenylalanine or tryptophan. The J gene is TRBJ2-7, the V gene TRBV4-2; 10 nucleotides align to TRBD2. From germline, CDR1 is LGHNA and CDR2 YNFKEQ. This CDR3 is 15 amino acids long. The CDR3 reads CASSQGASGSYVQYS. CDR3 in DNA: TGTGCCAGCAGCCAGGGTGCTAGCGGGAGCTACGTGCAGTACTCC.

The CDR3 coding sequence is TGCAGCATAGTGACAGGAAGTAAAAGTCAGCCCCAGCATTTT. It specifies CSIVTGSKSQPQHF. The chain uses TRBV29-1 and TRBJ1-5, with D possibly TRBD1 on 6 matching bases. Germline V gene data show CDR1 as SQVTM and CDR2 as ANQGSEA. This CDR3 is 14 amino acids long. V was pared by 8 bases and J by 6 bases, with 20 bases between.

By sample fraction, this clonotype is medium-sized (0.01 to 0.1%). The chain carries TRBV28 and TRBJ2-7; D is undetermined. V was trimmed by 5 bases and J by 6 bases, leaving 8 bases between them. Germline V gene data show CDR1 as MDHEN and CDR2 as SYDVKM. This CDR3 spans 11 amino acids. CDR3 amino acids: CASSAPVEQYF. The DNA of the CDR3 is TGTGCCAGCAGTGCCCCGGTCGAGCAGTACTTC.

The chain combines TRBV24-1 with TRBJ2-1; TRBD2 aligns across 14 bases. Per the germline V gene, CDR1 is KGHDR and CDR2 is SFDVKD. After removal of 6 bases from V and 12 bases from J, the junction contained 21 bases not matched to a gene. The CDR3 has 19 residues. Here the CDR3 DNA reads TGTGCCACCAGTTCCAATACCGGGACTAGCGGGAGCGCCGGGGGTGGGCAGTTCTTC. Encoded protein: CATSSNTGTSGSAGGGQFF.

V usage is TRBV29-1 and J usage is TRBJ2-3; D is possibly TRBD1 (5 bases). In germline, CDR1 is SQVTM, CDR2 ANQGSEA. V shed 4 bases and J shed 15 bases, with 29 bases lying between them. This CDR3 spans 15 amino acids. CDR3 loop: CSVVGGAGITDTHYF. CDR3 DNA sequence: TGCAGCGTTGTGGGTGGGGCCGGCATCACAGATACCCATTATTTT.

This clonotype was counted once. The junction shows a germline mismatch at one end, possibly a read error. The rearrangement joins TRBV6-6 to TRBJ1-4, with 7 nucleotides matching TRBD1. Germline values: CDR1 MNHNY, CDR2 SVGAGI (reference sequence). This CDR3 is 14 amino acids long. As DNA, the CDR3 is TGTGGCAGCAGTTACAGGGGCGAGAATGAAAAACTGTTTTTT. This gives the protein CGSSYRGENEKLFF.

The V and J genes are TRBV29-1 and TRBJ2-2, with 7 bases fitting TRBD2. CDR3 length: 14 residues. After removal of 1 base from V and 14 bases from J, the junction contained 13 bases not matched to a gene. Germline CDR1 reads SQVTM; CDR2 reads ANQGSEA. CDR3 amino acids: CSVEGTRGTEELFF. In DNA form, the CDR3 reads TGCAGCGTTGAAGGGACTAGAGGCACCGAGGAACTGTTTTTT.

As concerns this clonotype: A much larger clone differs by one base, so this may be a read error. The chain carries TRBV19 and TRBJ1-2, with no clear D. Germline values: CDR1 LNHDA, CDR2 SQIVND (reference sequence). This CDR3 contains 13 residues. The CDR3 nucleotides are TGTACCAGTAGCCCGGAGCTCAGCTATGGCTACACCTTC. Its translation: CTSSPELSYGYTF.